This T cell receptor (beta chain) was found in a study of T-cell memory formation after mild COVID-19. About the study: Largely, TCR clusters stayed within a single donor. Broader study findings: CD8+ contracting clones occupied EMRA, while CD4+ ones occupied mainly CM and EM. What remained unconfirmed was the SARS-CoV-2 specificity of second-wave clones peaking on day 37. Balance between CD4 and CD8 was seen in clones contracting day 15 to 85, and a CD4+ lean was seen in later expanders.

At least ten counts were recorded for this clonotype. Its target is not known. TCRdb recomputed calls from the 5' RACE reads with MiXCR, one row per CDR3 protein. The table includes roughly 370,000 distinct CDR3 sequences, about 15% detected once. The CDR3 loop spans 15 amino acids. Germline-derived CDR1 and CDR2 are SGHVS and FNYEAQ. V dropped 6 bases and J dropped 1 base, with 12 bases sitting between them. The chain is built from TRBV7-6 and TRBJ2-2, with a possible D match to TRBD1 (5 bases). This clonotype was sampled from a man aged 18 to 30 who had mild COVID-19 (a few samples of this study predate the infection). Cell type and time point are not known. Input material: PBMCs or a T cell subset sorted from them (not recorded which). CDR3 in DNA: TGTGCCAGCAGTTTATCGACAGTGAACACCGGGGAGCTGTTTTTT. Protein product: CASSLSTVNTGELFF.